One sample yielded the 28 T cell receptor beta chains listed below, sequenced in a study of cytomegalovirus exposure and HLA in healthy donors. With 60 Vbeta and 13 Jbeta primers, the PCR was carried out. Sequencing used immunoSEQ multiplex PCR; TCRdb keeps in-frame clones, though not all of them. Of about 140,000 clones in the sample, approximately 76% are singletons; the top ten hold 1.8%. The sequencing input was PBMCs. Source of these receptors: a man in his forties in good health and CMV-seronegative.

V and J are TRBV27 and TRBJ2-4; 13 positions agree with TRBD2. V gave up 6 bases and J gave up 12 bases; unmatched junction bases: 11. Per the germline V gene, CDR1 is MNHEY and CDR2 is SMNVEV (reference sequence). The CDR3 is made up of 15 amino acids. This chain's CDR3 is CASRELAGGQVSQYF. Written as DNA, the CDR3 is TGTGCCAGCAGAGAACTAGCGGGGGGGCAGGTCAGTCAGTACTTC.

The chain combines TRBV7-2 with TRBJ2-3, with 7 bases that match TRBD2. V trimming: 2 bases; J trimming: 3 bases; junction bases outside the gene matches: 8. The CDR3 is 16 amino acids. The V gene's germline CDR1 is SGHTA and CDR2 FQGNSA. As DNA, the CDR3 is TGTGCCAGCAGCTTACCAAGGGAGGGACGAACAGATACGCAGTATTTT. The encoded protein is CASSLPREGRTDTQYF.

This clone has only a few counts. The V call is TRBV18, the J call TRBJ2-3; 11 nucleotides agree with TRBD2. The V gene end was trimmed by 5 bases and the J gene end by 4 bases; junction bases not matched to a gene: 11. Germline CDR1 and CDR2: KGHSH and LQKENI. This CDR3 comprises 17 residues. As DNA, the CDR3 is TGTGCCAGCTCAACGACCGTTACTAGCGGGGGCGCAGATACGCAGTATTTT. It is translated as CASSTTVTSGGADTQYF.

This chain connects TRBV6-1 to TRBJ1-1; a weak D match, TRBD1 (5 bases). The germline gives CDR1 MNHNS, CDR2 SASEGT. V lost 11 bases, J lost 7 bases, and 14 bases lay in between. CDR3 length: 11 residues. The CDR3 coding sequence is TGTGCCTTAAAAGGGGCTCTTGAAGCTTTCTTT. This gives the protein CALKGALEAFF.

This clone was observed a single time. One junction end disagrees with the germline gene, perhaps due to a read error. The V gene is TRBV19, the J gene TRBJ2-6; D is possibly TRBD2 (6 bases). This CDR3 contains 17 residues. In germline, CDR1 is LNHDA, CDR2 SQIVND (reference sequence). The CDR3 loop is CASSSRRLDSGANGLTF. The CDR3 DNA is TGTGCCAGTAGTTCGAGGAGACTAGACTCTGGGGCCAACGGCCTGACTTTC. The whole variable domain, remainder taken from reference TRBV19 and TRBJ2-6, is DGGITQSPKYLFRKEGQNVTLSCEQNLNHDAMYWYRQDPGQGLRLIYYSQIVNDFQKGDIAEGYSVSREKKESFPLTVTSAQKNPTAFYLCASSSRRLDSGANGLTFGAGSRLTVL.

This rearrangement joins TRBV29-1 to TRBJ1-1, with unresolved D. Trimming stripped 2 bases from V and 3 bases from J, with 10 bases between. This CDR3 spans 13 amino acids. The V gene's germline CDR1 is SQVTM and CDR2 ANQGSEA. The CDR3 nucleotides are TGCAGCGTTGAAAGCACCGAGTACACTGAAGCTTTCTTT. Residues: CSVESTEYTEAFF.

The count of this clone is one. This sample also contains other DNA sequences that code for the same CDR3. The V and J genes are TRBV15 and TRBJ2-3; tentatively, D is TRBD1 (6 bases). The CDR3 is 14 amino acids. Trimming cost V 3 bases and J 0 bases, with 7 bases left between them. From germline, CDR1 is LNHNV and CDR2 YYDKDF (reference sequence). CDR3: CATSRDSSTDTQYF. Here the CDR3 DNA reads TGTGCCACCAGCAGGGACAGTAGCACAGATACGCAGTATTTT.

DNA of the CDR3: TGCGCCAGCAGCTTGGCCGCCGACAGGGTCGAGACCCAGTACTTC. Translating gives CASSLAADRVETQYF. The chain links TRBV5-1 to TRBJ2-5; 7 bases are shared with TRBD1. Looked up from germline, CDR1 is SGHRS and CDR2 is YFSETQ. This CDR3 is built from 15 residues. V trimming: 0 bases; J trimming: 5 bases; junction bases outside the gene matches: 7.

The chain employs TRBV4-3 and TRBJ2-5; 13 nucleotides line up with TRBD2. Germline CDR1 LGHNA, CDR2 YSLEER. The length of the CDR3 is 19 residues. V shed 4 bases, J shed 1 base, and the junction held 12 bases outside the gene matches. CDR3 in amino acids: CASSRILAGGPIGQETQYF. In DNA, the CDR3 is TGCGCCAGCAGCCGCATACTAGCGGGGGGGCCTATAGGCCAAGAGACCCAGTACTTC.

As regards this clone: Other DNA sequences in this specimen translate into the identical CDR3. The chain recombines TRBV19 with TRBJ2-5; TRBD2 is a possible D gene (5 bases). The CDR3 sequence is 13 residues long. Between the trimmed V and J ends, which lost 0 bases and 3 bases, there was a span of 5 bases. In germline, CDR1 is LNHDA, CDR2 SQIVND (reference sequence). CDR3 DNA: TGTGCCAGTAGTATAGACGGGGAAGAGACCCAGTACTTC. As protein: CASSIDGEETQYF. Combining the CDR3 with reference TRBV19 and TRBJ2-5 gives the whole variable domain DGGITQSPKYLFRKEGQNVTLSCEQNLNHDAMYWYRQDPGQGLRLIYYSQIVNDFQKGDIAEGYSVSREKKESFPLTVTSAQKNPTAFYLCASSIDGEETQYFGPGTRLLVL.

DNA for the CDR3: TGTGCCAGCAGTGAAGCGGAGGGACGGGGTAATTCACCCCTCCACTTT. Residues: CASSEAEGRGNSPLHF. This rearrangement joins TRBV6-1 to TRBJ1-6; the D gene is possibly TRBD1 (5 bases). The germline V gene encodes CDR1 MNHNS and CDR2 SASEGT. V lost 0 bases to trimming and J lost 6 bases, with 12 bases between them. The CDR3 extends over 16 amino acids.

This chain joins TRBV7-9 and TRBJ2-5; 9 bases map to TRBD1. The end of the DNA fits TRBJ2-7 better, so the J call may be wrong. Per the germline V gene, CDR1 is SEHNR and CDR2 is FQNEAQ (reference sequence). The CDR3 loop spans 14 amino acids. The CDR3 DNA sequence: TGTGCCAGCAGCCCACCGGGACAGGGACCCGAGCAGTACTTC. Translation gives CASSPPGQGPEQYF.

Turning to this clone: Other DNA sequences in this sample translate to the same CDR3. This chain connects TRBV28 to TRBJ1-4, with a tentative D call TRBD1 (6 bases). Germline V gives CDR1 MDHEN, CDR2 SYDVKM. V lost 3 bases, J lost 11 bases, and 25 bases lay in between. The CDR3 extends over 17 amino acids. CDR3 region: CASSLAGTGGKVGKLFF. The CDR3 nucleotides read TGTGCCAGCAGTTTGGCCGGGACGGGGGGCAAGGTGGGCAAACTGTTTTTT.

The chain employs TRBV28 and TRBJ1-1; 7 bases fit TRBD1. The CDR3 consists of 17 residues. Trimming took 3 bases from V and 0 from J; bases not matched to a gene: 10. Germline values: CDR1 MDHEN, CDR2 SYDVKM. The CDR3 is CASSLARDRYMNTEAFF. CDR3 nucleotide sequence: TGTGCCAGCAGTTTGGCCCGGGACAGATATATGAACACTGAAGCTTTCTTT.

This clone was counted a few times. The DNA is left out, because the CDR3 cannot be placed on it with certainty; the CDR3 is given as TCRdb lists it. J is TRBJ2-4 and V is TRBV6-9; TRBD1 is the table's D call, not checked against the DNA. Per the germline V gene, CDR1 is MNHGY and CDR2 is SVAAGI. The CDR3 length is 16 residues, termini included. CDR3 loop: CASSTSDRVDKNIQYF.

V usage is TRBV11-2 and J usage is TRBJ1-1; 7 bases align to TRBD1. The CDR3 has 14 amino acids. V dropped 1 base and J dropped 7; count of bases not matched to a gene: 6. In germline, CDR1 is SGHAT, CDR2 FQNNGV. CDR3 nucleotides: TGTGCCAGCAGCTTAGCAAGAGGGGGCAGTGAAGCTTTCTTT. Amino acid sequence: CASSLARGGSEAFF.

CDR3 region: CASSIRQGFTYNEQFF. CDR3 sequence (DNA): TGTGCCAGTAGTATAAGGCAGGGGTTTACCTACAATGAGCAGTTCTTC. The rearrangement uses TRBV19 and TRBJ2-1, with TRBD1 as a possible D gene (6 bases). The CDR3 extends over 16 amino acids. CDR1 and CDR2 from the germline V gene are LNHDA and SQIVND (reference sequence). The V gene lost 2 bases and the J gene lost 2 bases, with 13 bases spanning the gap. Full variable domain (rest looked up from reference TRBV19 and TRBJ2-1): DGGITQSPKYLFRKEGQNVTLSCEQNLNHDAMYWYRQDPGQGLRLIYYSQIVNDFQKGDIAEGYSVSREKKESFPLTVTSAQKNPTAFYLCASSIRQGFTYNEQFFGPGTRLTVL.

This chain connects TRBV4-1 to TRBJ1-3; 7 bases align to TRBD1. Germline V CDR1 and CDR2: MGHRA, YSYEKL. J lost 6 bases, V lost 1 base, and 6 bases had no gene match. The CDR3 extends over 15 amino acids. The CDR3 protein is CASSQVDRSLNTIYF. The CDR3 DNA reads TGCGCCAGCAGCCAAGTGGACAGGTCTTTAAACACCATATATTTT.

This chain connects TRBV11-2 to TRBJ2-7, with no clear D. The germline gives CDR1 SGHAT, CDR2 FQNNGV. The CDR3 sequence is 15 residues long. Deletions cut 5 bases from V and 0 bases from J, with 14 bases between. CDR3 in amino acids: CASSPIVRDSYEQYF. Written as DNA, the CDR3 is TGTGCCAGCAGCCCTATTGTTAGAGACTCCTACGAGCAGTACTTC.

V is TRBV5-1 and J is TRBJ1-1; a possible D gene is TRBD1 (5 bases). Per germline, CDR1 SGHRS and CDR2 YFSETQ. V lost 4 bases to trimming and J lost 3 bases, with 16 bases between them. The CDR3 totals 15 residues. As DNA, the CDR3 is TGCGCCAGCAGCGCGGAGGCGGGGCGAGACACTGAAGCTTTCTTT. This codes for CASSAEAGRDTEAFF.

This clone occurred a few times. The chain links TRBV10-3 to TRBJ2-1; D is unclear. CDR3 length equals 12 residues. Germline loops: CDR1 ENHRY, CDR2 SYGVKD. V dropped 4 bases and J dropped 7 bases, with 8 bases sitting between them. The CDR3: CAISAAGNEQFF. The CDR3 coding sequence is TGTGCCATCAGTGCCGCCGGGAATGAGCAGTTCTTC.

The V and J genes are TRBV4-2 and TRBJ2-7; D is ambiguous. This CDR3 region has 14 residues. Germline V CDR1 and CDR2: LGHNA, YNFKEQ. Between the trimmed V and J ends, which lost 0 bases and 4 bases, there was a span of 10 bases. The DNA for the CDR3 is TGTGCCAGCAGCCAAGACCTACTGATTTACGAGCAGTACTTC. This codes for CASSQDLLIYEQYF.

The V gene is TRBV4-3, the J gene TRBJ2-1, with 12 bases lining up with TRBD2. The germline gives CDR1 LGHNA, CDR2 YSLEER. Losses at the gene ends were 1 base for V and 8 bases for J; bases not matched to a gene: 6. This CDR3 region has 16 residues. This CDR3 reads CASSQAPSGGAHEQFF. CDR3 DNA: TGCGCCAGCAGCCAAGCCCCTAGCGGGGGGGCCCATGAGCAGTTCTTC.

The chain uses TRBV4-2 and TRBJ2-3, with 8 bases matching TRBD1. The V gene end was trimmed by 3 bases and the J gene end by 2 bases; junction bases not matched to a gene: 7. Germline V gene sequence: CDR1 LGHNA, CDR2 YNFKEQ. CDR3 length equals 16 residues. This CDR3 is CASSQGTGITTDTQYF. DNA for the CDR3: TGTGCCAGCAGCCAGGGGACAGGAATTACCACAGATACGCAGTATTTT.

This clone was recorded only once. The CDR3 sequence is CASSFGLAGTDTQYF. In DNA, the CDR3 is TGTGCCAGCAGCTTTGGTCTAGCGGGCACAGATACGCAGTATTTT. The gene calls are TRBV7-9 and TRBJ2-3; the match to TRBD2 covers 7 bases. The germline CDR1 and CDR2 sequences are SEHNR and FQNEAQ (reference sequence). The CDR3 sequence is 15 residues long. After removal of 3 bases from V and 1 base from J, the junction contained 4 bases not matched to a gene.

This clone was recorded only once. V is TRBV4-2 and J is TRBJ1-3; the D gene is possibly TRBD1 (5 bases). From germline, CDR1 is LGHNA and CDR2 YNFKEQ. This CDR3 is 12 amino acids long. Trimming stripped 4 bases from V and 7 bases from J, with 8 bases between. CDR3 in DNA: TGTGCCAGCAGCCCGGAGGGGAACACCATATATTTT. Translation gives CASSPEGNTIYF.

J is TRBJ2-2 and V is TRBV28; 7 bases are a match to TRBD2. J lost 1 base, V lost 5 bases, and 4 bases had no gene match. CDR3 length equals 15 residues. Per the germline V gene, CDR1 is MDHEN and CDR2 is SYDVKM. This CDR3 reads CASSRTGGNTGELFF. The CDR3, as DNA: TGTGCCAGCAGTCGCACGGGGGGGAACACCGGGGAGCTGTTTTTT.

This clone was recorded once. The chain joins TRBV4-3 to TRBJ2-5; perhaps TRBD2 as D (6 bases). Trimming pared 2 bases from V and 2 bases from J, leaving 6 bases between. The CDR3 has 13 amino acids. Germline V gene sequence: CDR1 LGHNA, CDR2 YSLEER. The CDR3 DNA is TGCGCCAGCAGCCAAAGCGGGCAAGAGACCCAGTACTTC. Its protein is CASSQSGQETQYF.